This T cell receptor beta chain is drawn from a study of cytomegalovirus exposure and HLA in healthy donors. Turning to this clone: Its antigen is unknown.

CDR3 length: 15 amino acids. V gave up 5 bases and J gave up 2 bases, with 14 bases separating them. CDR1 is SGHNT and CDR2 is YENEEA in the germline V gene. The donors, nominally healthy at sampling, likely had unrecorded immune exposures. General study findings and limits: The presence/absence work took it that sequencing depth was about the same across donors. A later analysis linked a missense DCLRE1C variant to TCR beta V- and J-gene trimming. Later on, an analysis found that several of the most significant clusters appeared to be linked to common viral pathogens, which included parvovirus B19.

The PCR made use of 60 Vbeta and 13 Jbeta primers. The assay was immunoSEQ multiplex PCR, and TCRdb's table has in-frame clones only and misses some. Of 150,000 to 200,000 clones listed, around 90% are singletons. This receptor was obtained from a woman aged 18-29 years in good health and CMV-seronegative. This sequence joins TRBV11-3 and TRBJ2-3; perhaps TRBD1 as D (6 bases). The sample was PBMCs. The CDR3 bases are TGTGCCAGCAGCCGCGGAGGACAGCACACAGATACGCAGTATTTT. Its translation is CASSRGGQHTDTQYF.